This T cell receptor (beta chain) is from a study of cytomegalovirus exposure and HLA in healthy donors (dated by TCRdb to the late 2010s). About the investigation overall: In an earlier analysis of some 550 of the donors, 276 Gb of sequence data and 120 million or so unique TCR beta sequences from 150 million to 200 million T cells were reported. Every repertoire in the discovery cohort had been generated on one and the same sequencing platform. Donor age, sex, ethnicity and CMV serostatus were compiled alongside the repertoire data. To predict cytomegalovirus infection status, the study combined high-throughput TCR immunosequencing, statistical association of individual TCRs with disease status, and machine learning. The genetic ancestry cluster associated with self-reported Caucasian donors included 65% to 90% of the 398 genotyped donors. In a later analysis, previously published TCR beta repertoires from fewer than 750 donors were re-analyzed and high-resolution HLA genotyping was added so that TCR occurrence patterns could be studied. An early release that covered about 600 HLA-typed donors contained approximately 290 gigabases of sequencing data and about 84 million unique TCR sequences. The study aimed to test whether signatures of past pathogen exposure could be identified by cataloging public T cell receptors. In the later analysis, no new phenotypic data were used to find candidate immune exposures; instead, reliance was placed on TCR beta sequences and their occurrence across donors. Besides the first cohort of 666 subjects, a separate validation cohort made up of some 110 different subjects was used. Across some 400 genotyped donors of the cohort, an average of roughly 200,000 unique TCR beta nucleotide sequences per donor were sequenced, and 15% to 20% of those sequences were non-productive. Both class I and class II loci were covered by HLA typing, at four-digit resolution. Typing coverage varied by locus: 629-630 donors for A, B, C, DRB1 and DQB1; more than 500 for DQA1; about 600 for DPA1; approximately 450 for DPB1. An earlier analysis of some 500 of the donors applied high-throughput TCR beta sequencing to assess whether each TCR beta V gene segment acted as functional or pseudogenic. In a later genetic analysis, genome-wide SNP genotypes for 398 of the 666 donors were used, and that subset was treated as a discovery cohort. Because of strong linkage in the cohort, five DR-DQ haplotypes were treated as single units for association and clustering. The study used immunosequencing to profile the T cell repertoires of 670 or so subjects and linked those repertoires to cytomegalovirus serostatus.

The cohort comprised some 730 healthy bone marrow donors. At the time of sampling, all cohort members were nominally healthy, though unrecorded immune exposures were likely present. The donor tested CMV seronegative and was one of the 352 seronegative cohort members. A peripheral blood sample was collected from each donor, and TCR beta sequencing was performed on peripheral blood mononuclear cells. The Qiagen DNeasy Blood Extraction Kit was used to extract genomic DNA from the blood cell samples. CDR1 and CDR2, per the germline V gene (reference sequence), are MNHEY and SMNVEV. The junction shows trimming of 3 bases on V and 7 bases on J, plus 15 bases between the germline ends. Measured from the cysteine to the phenylalanine, the CDR3 is 14 residues long. Only CDR3 DNA remains: 42 bases, in frame from the first base. Concerning this clone: Its specific antigen is unknown. No base quality values were provided; no much bigger clone lies one nucleotide off.

Results and caveats for the whole study, not just this receptor: Three of the identified cytomegalovirus-associated TCR beta chains were confirmed in vitro to be specific for cytomegalovirus antigens. The only immune exposure information available for the cohort was CMV serostatus. The authors suggested that the approach could potentially be generalized to other disease states and immunological phenotypes. According to a later analysis, most CMV-associated TCR beta chains appeared to be HLA-restricted, and the HLA associations seemed to be driven largely by CMV exposure. In a later analysis, TCR association rates were found to vary across HLA loci, with the most associated TCRs seen for DRB1 alleles and the fewest for HLA-C alleles. Across donors, most TCR sequences were observed very rarely, whereas some public TCRs were present in many individuals. In an earlier analysis of roughly 500 of the donors, most TCR beta V segments appeared in productive rearrangements about 87% or about 30% of the time, broadly matching IMGT annotations. A further reported finding was that TCR beta sequences accurately predicted the HLA-A and HLA-B alleles for most subjects in the first cohort. Over 15 rarely observed V segments, including chromosome 9 orphons, were excluded from the earlier analysis of approximately 500 of the donors because counts were too low. Correlated functional status among segregating V segments might be attributable to linkage disequilibrium, but an unknown experimental factor could not be ruled out. Because HLA typing was missing for some donors at each locus, association tests included only the typed subset. According to a later analysis, parvovirus B19, influenza, CMV and Epstein-Barr virus appeared linked to several top co-occurrence clusters. Strong co-occurrence of HLA alleles, especially DR and DQ, made assigning TCR associations to individual alleles difficult. A group of highly shared sequence variants was considered likely to be a technical artifact of the sequencing pipeline. V-gene and J-gene trimming of TCR beta chains was associated with a missense DCLRE1C variant in a later genetic analysis, and the association was replicated in an independent cohort. The study listed 150 to 200 TCR beta chains as associated with cytomegalovirus. The presence/absence analyses assumed that sequencing depth was roughly uniform across donors, and that assumption may not be true. Because the 87-base-pair reads could not distinguish some IMGT-functional V segments, including TRBV6-2 and TRBV6-3, those segments were excluded. In this cohort, only TCR beta chains were sequenced, and detectable features were limited by the absence of alpha or paired-chain data. A later analysis found that HLA-associated TCR beta chains were more clonally expanded and had lower generation probabilities than equally common non-associated chains. Compared with the approximately 670-donor mean, donors in an Asian-associated ancestry cluster had fewer N-insertions in productive TCRs, according to a later genetic analysis. At a false discovery rate of 0.05, a later analysis linked approximately 18,000 TCR beta sequences to specific HLA alleles. In both the original and validation cohorts, the classifier was reported to diagnose cytomegalovirus status with high specificity and sensitivity.

The library was produced with the immunoSEQ multiplex PCR assay. The multiplex PCR relied on a mix of 60 forward primers for TCR Vbeta segments and 13 reverse primers for TCR Jbeta segments. Amplification of the CDR3 region of rearranged TCR beta genes was performed with a multiplex PCR assay on genomic DNA. The Illumina HiSeq System was used to sequence the amplified TCR beta libraries as 87-base-pair reads. On the study's bioinformatics: Across the 600 to 700 repertoires, a later analysis counted roughly 77 million unique TCR beta chains, 9.5 million to 13 million of which were shared by at least two donors. A nearest-neighbor algorithm error-corrected the raw reads and collapsed the reads into unique sequences, merging closely related sequences to remove PCR and sequencing errors. To assign V, D and J gene segments, CDR3 sequences were aligned to IMGT reference sequences. For a sequence to be retained, a match of at least six nucleotides was required to both a V gene segment and a J gene segment. Rearrangements were classified as productive when the CDR3 lacked stop codons and remained in frame with V and J, and all other rearrangements were classified as non-productive. CDR3 was defined by IMGT convention, running from the second conserved V-encoded cysteine to the conserved J-encoded phenylalanine. The earlier analysis of approximately 590 of the donors excluded any sequence lacking an unambiguous match to a single V gene segment. In an earlier analysis of some 590 of the donors, a V segment was called functional when productive rearrangements were above 56.7%, and segregating when the standard deviation between donors exceeded 5%. A statistical classification framework was built for diagnosing cytomegalovirus status from the catalog of TCR beta chain sequences. A later analysis assigned V and J genes by comparing TCR nucleotide sequences with IMGT/GENE-DB human TR gene sequences. In a later analysis, CDR3 sequences and most-parsimonious VDJ recombination scenarios were assigned using the TCRdist pipeline. In a later analysis, each TCR beta chain was defined by its CDR3 amino acid sequence together with its V-gene family, and reads lacking a unique V-gene family were excluded. In a later analysis, 500 to 650 highly shared, low-generation-probability nucleotide sequences were removed to address suspected cross-contamination and a sequencing artifact. For each public chain, a later analysis derived a clonal expansion index from normalized ranks of inferred template counts within each repertoire. In a later analysis, generation probabilities were computed with a VDJ recombination model fitted to out-of-frame rearrangements, and the resulting probabilities were checked against IGoR. In a later analysis, TCR-TCR, TCR-HLA and TCR-CMV co-occurrence was scored with hypergeometric tests, and a repertoire-size bias correction was applied to TCR pairs. A later analysis estimated false discovery rates by permuting HLA or CMV assignments 20 times. In a later analysis, co-occurring TCRs were grouped using DBSCAN, with TCRdist sequence similarity added in when clustering inside HLA-allele-positive subsets. Repertoires with fewer than 30,000 or more than 120,000 public chains were left out of co-occurrence clustering, as were roughly five repertoires with anomalous nucleotide sharing. TCRdb took over this immuneACCESS table, retaining in-frame rearrangements with V and J assigned. Such tables are incomplete; in checked studies, under half of the missing clones stem from an unresolved V gene, and the remainder is unexplained. That table supplies the V and J calls and clone size; D and trimming were determined from the DNA. This sample gives about 140,000 clones in total; over 75% of them show up just once. Clones ranked in the top ten supply 1.8% of the sample.

The clonotype was recovered from a man aged 40-49 years in good health and CMV-seronegative. Sequencing used PBMCs. The sequence joins TRBV27 to TRBJ2-5; the D segment could be TRBD2, given 6 matching bases. The CDR3 protein: CASSFVGGVGTQYF. The DNA sequence reads TGTGCCAGCAGTTTCGTTGGAGGGGTTGGGACCCAGTACTTC.